Here is one TCR beta chain with its context. Its target is not known. Sequencing used immunoSEQ multiplex PCR; TCRdb keeps in-frame clones, though not all of them. Altogether some 80,000 clones are present, more than 80% being singletons, with the ten largest covering roughly 0.81%. This sample was included in a study of a mutant IDH1 vaccine in newly diagnosed glioma. Time point of the sample: week 23, last vaccination. The study gave 300 ug of mutant IDH1 20-mer peptide per vaccine dose, with topical imiquimod. V dropped 6 bases and J dropped 11 bases, with 18 bases sitting between them. This CDR3 region has 13 residues. Germline-derived CDR1 and CDR2 are MNHNS and SASEGT.

The sequence derives from a woman aged 45 to 65 with glioma. The chain links TRBV6-1 to TRBJ2-3, with D possibly matching TRBD2 (5 bases). The sample was PBMCs, taken from a glioma patient whose treatment included an IDH1 peptide vaccine. The CDR3: CASSPDLAEGQYF. The DNA of the CDR3 is TGTGCCAGCAGCCCTGACCTGGCCGAGGGGCAGTATTTT.